These T cell receptor beta chains were read from a single sample in a study of cytomegalovirus exposure and HLA in healthy donors. Libraries were prepared by immunoSEQ multiplex PCR; TCRdb keeps only in-frame clonotypes and omits some of them. The sample holds about 110,000 clones, 70% to 80% seen once. Material for sequencing was PBMCs. The receptors stem from a female donor in good health and CMV-seronegative. Each CDR3 is given with its conserved first and last residue. Fields, in order: D gene, J gene, clone size, V gene, CDR3 DNA, CDR3 protein. D genes are given only for firm matches. Not all rows give a size; the values are once, few, many and, for expanded clones, a class.

.	TRBJ2-6	few	TRBV4-3	TGCGCCAGCAGCCTTTATCCAGGGGCCAACTCTGGGGCCAACGTCCTGACTTTC	CASSLYPGANSGANVLTF
.	TRBJ2-2	.	TRBV27	TGTGCCAGCAGCCCCTATAGCGGAGGAAACACCGGGGAGCTGTTTTTT	CASSPYSGGNTGELFF
.	TRBJ2-1	few	TRBV7-9	TGTGCCAGCAGCTCTATCGCGGATGAGCAGTTCTTC	CASSSIADEQFF
.	TRBJ1-3	.	TRBV18	TGTGCCAGCTCACCACTGGTTTCGTTGAGCTCTGGAAACACCATATATTTT	CASSPLVSLSSGNTIYF
.	TRBJ2-7	.	TRBV27	TGTGCCAGCGCCGGGGATGGGTCCTACGAGCAGTACTTC	CASAGDGSYEQYF
.	TRBJ2-5	once	TRBV2	TGTGCCAGCCGCCGAGCGGGGACAGGCCAGCGAGGGACCCAGTACTTC	CASRRAGTGQRGTQYF
.	TRBJ2-3	few	TRBV6-6	TGTGCCAGCAGAGGAGTGGGAGATACGCAGTATTTT	CASRGVGDTQYF
TRBD1	TRBJ2-2	.	TRBV5-1	TGCGCCAGCAGACCGACAGGGTCCACCGGGGAGCTGTTTTTT	CASRPTGSTGELFF
TRBD1	TRBJ2-7	.	TRBV6-5	TGTGCCAGCAGTCAGTTGGACAGGGCGGCCTACGAGCAGTACTTC	CASSQLDRAAYEQYF
TRBD1	TRBJ1-1	.	TRBV11-1	TGTGCCAGCAGCTTAGACAGGGGGACAAGCACTGAAGCTTTCTTT	CASSLDRGTSTEAFF
TRBD2	TRBJ2-5	.	TRBV6-1	TGTGCCAGCAGTGAACTAGCGGGAGGGCCAGAGACCCAGTACTTC	CASSELAGGPETQYF
TRBD1	TRBJ1-5	few	TRBV6-6	TGTGCCAGCAGGCCGAGGACAGGAACCAGTAATCAGCCCCAGCATTTT	CASRPRTGTSNQPQHF
TRBD2	TRBJ2-7	few	TRBV28	TGTGCCAGCAGTACGTTACGGACTAGCGGGATAAACATGCCCAACGAGCAGTACTTC	CASSTLRTSGINMPNEQYF
TRBD2	TRBJ2-7	.	TRBV2	TGTGCCAGCAGTCCACTAGCGGGGGCCTACGAGCAGTACTTC	CASSPLAGAYEQYF
TRBD2	TRBJ2-7	.	TRBV4-2	TGTGCCAGCAGCCACGGACTAGCGGGTGGGGGGGACGAGCAGTACTTC	CASSHGLAGGGDEQYF
TRBD1	TRBJ2-5	.	TRBV5-8	TGTGCCAGCAGCGTCTTACAGGGGGCTAATTTTATTGAGACCCAGTACTTC	CASSVLQGANFIETQYF
TRBD1	TRBJ1-2	.	TRBV5-6	TGTGCCAGCAGCTTCAGGGGGCAGGACTATGGCTACACCTTC	CASSFRGQDYGYTF
TRBD1	TRBJ1-2	.	TRBV6-5	TGTGCCAGCACCACCGGGACAGGAGTGTTCTATGGCTACACCTTC	CASTTGTGVFYGYTF
.	TRBJ2-7	.	TRBV7-8	TGTGCCAGCAGACCTACCAGGTTGGGTGCCGAGCAGTACTTC	CASRPTRLGAEQYF
.	TRBJ2-1	once	TRBV2	TGTGCCAGCAGGGCCTGGGGCAGCCAAACAACGGGCAATGAGCAGTTCTTC	CASRAWGSQTTGNEQFF
TRBD1	TRBJ2-5	.	TRBV18	TGTGCCAGCTCACCGACAGGGGAGAAGACCCAGTACTTC	CASSPTGEKTQYF
.	TRBJ2-6	.	TRBV28	TGTGCCAGCAGGGGGCGATTACAGGGTCTAAGTGGGGCCAACGTCCTGACTTTC	CASRGRLQGLSGANVLTF
.	TRBJ1-5	.	TRBV29-1	TGCAGCGTTGAAGAACAGGATGATCAGCCCCAGCATTTT	CSVEEQDDQPQHF